This T cell receptor beta chain appears in the sequencing data of a study of T cells in Graves' hyperthyroidism and ophthalmopathy (dated by TCRdb to the late 2010s). Some background on the complete study: Peripheral blood was sampled at the time of initial diagnosis, prior to any treatment. To identify TCR V-J signatures that set the groups apart, the researchers used a discovery cohort of more than 95 patients, made up of 40 to 45 with Graves' ophthalmopathy and 57 with stable Graves' hyperthyroidism. An independent validation cohort of about 19 hyperthyroidism patients and more than 15 patients who later progressed to ophthalmopathy tested prospective prediction of ophthalmopathy. The 100 discovery patients were randomly split 7:3 into training and test sets. In roughly six Graves' hyperthyroidism patients, the study also compared T-cell repertoires from thyroid tissue with T-cell repertoires from blood. Once sampling was done, hyperthyroidism patients were given methimazole at a starting dose of 30 mg daily, whereas ophthalmopathy patients were given high-dose intravenous methylprednisolone. TCR Vbeta CDR3 sequencing of 130 to 150 peripheral blood samples (about 45 ophthalmopathy, about 75 hyperthyroidism and roughly 17 progressor patients) is reported in the paper.

The TCR beta CDR3 regions were amplified from RNA transcripts. A first-round RT-PCR of the TCR CDR3 used the HTBI primer set with the Qiagen OneStep RT-PCR kit. Libraries were constructed in a second round of multiplex PCR, after which size selection and purification were performed. Libraries were sequenced paired-end with 100 bp reads on an Illumina HiSeq2000. Turning to the authors' computational methods: SOAPnuke was used to process the raw data, throwing out any read that contained adapters or uncalled bases, had a mean Phred below 15, or lacked an exact constant-primer or identifier match. COPE v1.2.5 was used to merge high-quality paired reads, and clonotypes were defined as unique nucleotide sequences. Clonotypes were aligned to IMGT TRBV, TRBD and TRBJ reference segments using MiTCR v1.1. The analysis was restricted to V-J combinations with a frequency above 0.0001, which together covered 99% to 99.2% of the repertoires. A TCS score was defined as the ratio between F50 (clonal expansion) and ExV (chaos), using BLOSUM62-based TCRdist between CDR3 peptides within each V-J. Welch's t-statistics and random forest reduced 450 to 600 V-J features to about 12, which were used in a naive Bayes classifier (R e1071). TCRdb trimmed the raw reads at Q25, called clones with MiXCR and kept productive beta chains. Entries are consolidated by CDR3 protein sequence, retaining the most common genes and DNA. None of the V and J calls come from the authors' own analysis; TCRdb made them. In this sample the table shows about 300,000 distinct CDR3 sequences, approximately 14% of which occur a single time. Of the sample, approximately 7.9% is held by the ten largest clones.

Graves' hyperthyroidism was defined as stable when no progression to ophthalmopathy occurred over 18 months of follow-up. The hyperthyroidism patients were between 18 and 65 years old and newly diagnosed, with a disease duration of less than 2 months. The study excluded patients with uncontrolled infections, other autoimmune diseases, pregnancy or lactation. Diagnoses were established on the basis of clinical symptoms, serum thyroxine and TRAb, thyroid ultrasound, and orbital computed tomography. PBMCs were isolated from 7.5 to 10 ml of fresh peripheral blood by Ficoll-Paque density gradient centrifugation. Total RNA was extracted using Trizol reagent, and RNA quality was assessed on an Agilent 2100 Bioanalyzer. General findings and caveats noted by the study authors: No statistical method was used to set the sample size in advance, and investigators knew the group allocation. In validation, the model predicted progression to ophthalmopathy a median of around 6.5 months before onset, with roughly 71% sensitivity and around 76% specificity. In cross-validation, a model built on a 13 V-J signature told ophthalmopathy apart from stable hyperthyroidism with under 90% sensitivity and roughly 82% specificity, and in testing the same model reached 80%/75%. Most expanded thyroid clonotypes (frequency above 0.001) were also found in blood, which suggests that blood repertoires may mirror thyroid immune responses.

According to the germline V gene (reference sequence), CDR1 reads GTSNPN and CDR2 reads SVGIG. V loses 8 bases of germline sequence and J loses 6 bases, and the interval between the two ends is 17 bases. The CDR3 runs 12 amino acids, cysteine and phenylalanine included. The only DNA kept is the CDR3, 36 bases in frame from the first base. As to this clonotype: No antigen is known for it. Per-nucleotide qualities are absent, and no much larger clonotype sits a single base away.

This TCR was sampled from a woman aged 40 to 50 with Graves' hyperthyroidism. The sequencing input was blood. The chain is assembled from TRBV30 and TRBJ2-7; a weak D assignment points to TRBD2 (5 bases agree). CDR3 region: CAQLAGNLEQYF. In nucleotide form, the sequence is TGTGCCCAGTTGGCCGGGAATCTCGAGCAGTACTTC. Here the CDR3 is joined to the reference TRBV30 and TRBJ2-7 genes, and the full variable domain is: SQTIHQWPATLVQPVGSPLSLECTVEGTSNPNLYWYRQAAGRGLQLLFYSVGIGQISSEVPQNLSASRPQDRQFILSSKKLLLSDSGFYLCAQLAGNLEQYFGPGTRLTVT.